This TCR beta chain came from a study of shared clonotypes between healthy human individuals. The authors distributed each subset's genomic DNA evenly over several immunoSEQ plates. Original methodology: ImmunoSEQ output held junction-only sequences without quality scores, so filtering differed. Only in-frame clones appear in the TCRdb table, and some are missing; sequencing was by immunoSEQ multiplex PCR. V and J calls and clone size are as listed in that table; D and trimming were resolved from the DNA. The sample lists hundreds of thousands of clones, around 72% occurring once. This clone has more than one count but fewer than ten. V shed 7 bases and J shed 3 bases, with 15 bases lying between them. There are 14 residues in the CDR3. Germline CDR1 SGHTA, CDR2 FQGNSA.

The chain employs TRBV7-2 and TRBJ1-2; D is perhaps TRBD1 (5 bases). This receptor was obtained from a woman between 25 and 40 years old in good health. The sequenced material came from memory CD4+ T cells sorted from blood. Subset described: CD45RA-negative fraction. The CDR3 bases are TGTGCCAGCAACTTCGGGGGGAAGTACTATGGCTACACCTTC. This translates into CASNFGGKYYGYTF.